This T cell receptor (beta chain) appears in the sequencing data of a study of T cells after yellow fever vaccination. Overall study results and limits: Compared with primary, the secondary response was weaker and peaked at day 5, not 15.

This clonotype appeared a few times. The antigen remains undetermined. UMIs were added to TCR cDNA along with a universal primer site when it was made by 5'RACE template switching. TCRdb used MiXCR to reprocess the 5' RACE reads, holding one entry per CDR3 protein. The sample consists of under 700,000 distinct CDR3 sequences, approximately 16% of them appearing once. The germline V and J ends were trimmed by 0 bases and 2 bases, with 12 bases remaining between them. Looked up from germline, CDR1 is MNHEY and CDR2 is SVGAGI. The CDR3 is 16 residues long. This sequence was found in a man younger than 35 who received the YFV17D yellow fever vaccine. The chain has TRBV6-5 and TRBJ2-3; D may be TRBD1 (6 bases). The sample in question was PBMCs, obtained 4 to 6 days after the first yellow fever vaccination. The CDR3 here is CASSYSLTGYTDTQYF. CDR3 bases: TGTGCCAGCAGTTACTCGTTGACAGGCTACACAGATACGCAGTATTTT.